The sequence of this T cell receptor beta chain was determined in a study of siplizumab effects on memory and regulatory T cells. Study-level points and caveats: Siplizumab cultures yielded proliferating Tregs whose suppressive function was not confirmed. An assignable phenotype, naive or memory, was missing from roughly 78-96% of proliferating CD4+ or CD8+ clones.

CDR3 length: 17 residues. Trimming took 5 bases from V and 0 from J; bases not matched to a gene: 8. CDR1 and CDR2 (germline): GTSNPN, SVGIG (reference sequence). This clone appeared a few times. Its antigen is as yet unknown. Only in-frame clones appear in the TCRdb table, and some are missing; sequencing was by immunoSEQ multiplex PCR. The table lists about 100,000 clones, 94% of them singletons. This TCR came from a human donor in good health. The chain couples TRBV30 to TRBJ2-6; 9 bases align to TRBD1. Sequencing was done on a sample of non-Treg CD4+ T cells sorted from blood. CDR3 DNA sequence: TGTGCCTGGCAACGGGACAGGGCCATCTCTGGGGCCAACGTCCTGACTTTC. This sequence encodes CAWQRDRAISGANVLTF.